This T cell receptor beta chain is drawn from a study of liver allograft versus peripheral blood T cells. Study context: Comparisons were made between T cell receptor repertoires found in transplanted livers and those circulating in recipients' peripheral blood.

Concerning this clonotype: The antigen remains undetermined.

Findings and caveats of the study: Reportedly, the T cell receptor repertoires present inside liver allografts differed from those in peripheral blood.

TCRdb independently ran MiXCR on the reads; one entry per CDR3 protein. The sample includes fewer than 15,000 distinct CDR3 sequences, 18% of them seen just once. CDR3 length: 14 residues. CDR1 is SGHRS, CDR2 YFSETQ, per germline. The trim removed 4 bases at V and 8 bases at J, leaving 9 bases unmatched. The sequence was collected from a human patient who had a liver transplant. Some T cells may be the graft donor's. This chain joins TRBV5-1 and TRBJ2-1; 7 positions agree with TRBD1. Here the CDR3 reads CASSKGQAADEQFF. The CDR3, as DNA: TGCGCCAGCAGCAAAGGACAGGCGGCCGATGAGCAGTTCTTC.